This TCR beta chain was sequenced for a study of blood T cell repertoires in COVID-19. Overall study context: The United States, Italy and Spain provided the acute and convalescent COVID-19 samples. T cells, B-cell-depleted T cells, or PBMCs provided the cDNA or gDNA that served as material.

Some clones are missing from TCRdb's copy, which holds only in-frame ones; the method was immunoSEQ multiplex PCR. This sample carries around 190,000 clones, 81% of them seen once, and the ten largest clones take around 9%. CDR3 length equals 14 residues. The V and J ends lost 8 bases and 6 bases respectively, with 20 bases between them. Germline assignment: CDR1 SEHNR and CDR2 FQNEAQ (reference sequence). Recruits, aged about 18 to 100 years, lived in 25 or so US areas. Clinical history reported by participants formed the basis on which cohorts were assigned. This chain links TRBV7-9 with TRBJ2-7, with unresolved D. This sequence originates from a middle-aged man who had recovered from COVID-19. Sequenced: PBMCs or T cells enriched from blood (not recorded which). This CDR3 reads CASSSTTGLGEQYF. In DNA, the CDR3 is TGTGCCAGCTCTTCGACGACCGGGTTAGGCGAGCAGTACTTC.